The TCR beta chain under discussion was sequenced for a study of blood T cell repertoires in COVID-19. Overall study context: Donors in the United States, Italy and Spain gave samples during acute or convalescent COVID-19. Nucleic acid was either cDNA or gDNA, and it came from T cells, B-cell-depleted T cells, or PBMCs.

Donors in Cohort 3 who had recovered were those with two negative PCRs, healthcare professional clearance, or resolution of their symptoms. V shed 11 bases and J shed 4 bases, with 14 bases lying between them. The CDR3 sequence is 12 residues long. In germline, CDR1 is ENHRY, CDR2 SYGVKD. How the authors handled the data: Counts of nucleated cells, estimated from reference gene primer amplification, were obtained. Some clones are missing from TCRdb's copy, which holds only in-frame ones; the method was immunoSEQ multiplex PCR. That table is the source of V, J and clone size, and D and trimming were worked out from the DNA. The table records about 160,000 clones, 70% to 90% of them present only once.

This clonotype was obtained from a woman aged 45 to 65 who had recovered from COVID-19. The genes are TRBV10-3 and TRBJ1-2, with D possibly matching TRBD1 (6 bases). The sample consisted of PBMCs or T cells enriched from blood (not recorded which). The CDR3 nucleotides read TGTGCCGCCCGGGGGGCGGGCTATGGCTACACCTTC. Translated: CAARGAGYGYTF.